Below, 19 T cell receptor beta chains from the same sample are listed, as sequenced in a study of Tregs in tolerant kidney transplant recipients. The nonmyeloablative bone marrow transplants came from related graft donors, with transient mixed chimerism. Repertoires were generated with immunoSEQ multiplex PCR, while TCRdb's copy carries only in-frame clones and drops some. The sample shows about 15,000 clones, and roughly 3.8% sits with its ten largest clones. The sample consisted of CD4+ T cells from blood (PBMCs), taken 12 months after the transplant. These TCRs come from a human patient who received a combined kidney and bone marrow transplant. T cells may partly derive from the graft donor.

On this clone itself: The read halts 3 residues ahead of the CDR3 end, with the missing end drawn from the germline J gene. The chain carries TRBV24-1 and TRBJ2-3; 12 bases align to TRBD2. With 5 bases clipped from V and 4 bases from J, the junction kept 6 bases outside the gene matches. Germline assignment: CDR1 KGHDR and CDR2 SFDVKD. The CDR3 is 16 amino acids. CDR3: CATSGQTSGRADTQYF. Partial CDR3 DNA: TGTGCCACCAGTGGTCAGACTAGCGGGAGAGCAGATACG.

As to this clone: From the germline J gene comes the end of the CDR3, since the read stops 3 residues before it. The chain couples TRBV29-1 to TRBJ1-4, with 7 bases aligning to TRBD1. Trimming took 0 bases from V and 5 from J; bases not matched to a gene: 6. The CDR3 is made up of 15 amino acids. Germline lookup yields CDR1 SQVTM and CDR2 ANQGSEA. The part of the CDR3 DNA that was read is TGCAGCGTTGAAGATCTCGGCAGGGGGAATGAAAAA. Residues: CSVEDLGRGNEK. The whole CDR3 region reads CSVEDLGRGNEKLFF.

CDR3 DNA, as far as it was read: TGTGCCATCAGAGTCGACAGGGGGAAAGGTTCACCC. Protein sequence: CAIRVDRGKGSP. The full CDR3 is CAIRVDRGKGSPLHF. The chain recombines TRBV10-3 with TRBJ1-6, with 9 bases that match TRBD1. The observed sequence ends 3 residues before the CDR3 terminus, with the missing tail filled in from the germline J gene. Germline-derived CDR1 and CDR2 are ENHRY and SYGVKD. This CDR3 spans 15 amino acids. Trimming cost V 6 bases and J 9 bases; bases outside gene matches: 9.

The sequenced CDR3 bases are TGCAGCGTTGTAATCCAAGAGACC. Translated, it gives CSVVIQET. The CDR3 in its entirety is CSVVIQETQYF. This chain uses TRBV29-1 with TRBJ2-5; the D is unclear. The read halts 3 residues ahead of the CDR3 end, with the missing end drawn from the germline J gene. The CDR3 is 11 residues long. Trimming took off 4 bases at V and 1 base at J, with 4 bases between the two ends. Looked up from germline, CDR1 is SQVTM and CDR2 is ANQGSEA.

Comments on this clone: The CDR3 is cut off 3 residues early in the read; its end comes from the germline J gene. The chain combines TRBV5-1 with TRBJ2-3; possible D gene TRBD1, 6 bases. The germline gives CDR1 SGHRS, CDR2 YFSETQ. The CDR3 extends over 14 amino acids. V shed 5 bases and J shed 0 bases, with 10 bases lying between them. CDR3 in amino acids: CASRNGQSTDTQYF. Partial CDR3 DNA: TGCGCCAGCAGGAACGGACAGAGCACAGATACG.

Notes on this clone: With the read ending 3 residues before the CDR3 end, the germline J gene is used to fill in that end. V and J are TRBV12-3 or TRBV12-4 and TRBJ2-3; 12 bases match TRBD1. The CDR3 consists of 15 residues. Losses at the gene ends were 6 bases for V and 7 bases for J; bases not matched to a gene: 8. The part of the CDR3 DNA that was read is TGTGCCAGCAGCCGCGGGGACAGGGGGCGGAATACG. Its protein is CASSRGDRGRNT. The CDR3 in full is CASSRGDRGRNTQYF.

With regard to this clone: Coverage ceases 3 residues before the CDR3 finishes, and the germline J gene fills in the end. The J gene is TRBJ2-4, the V gene TRBV29-1; D not resolved. Trimming removed 6 bases at V and 6 bases at J, with 12 bases between. The length of the CDR3 is 12 residues. The germline gives CDR1 SQVTM, CDR2 ANQGSEA. The CDR3 is CSVEPAGNIQYF. Partial CDR3 DNA: TGCAGCGTGGAACCCGCAGGAAACATT. Full variable domain (outside the CDR3, taken from reference TRBV29-1 and TRBJ2-4): SAVISQKPSRDICQRGTSLTIQCQVDSQVTMMFWYRQQPGQSLTLIATANQGSEATYESGFVIDKFPISRPNLTFSTLTVSNMSPEDSSIYLCSVEPAGNIQYFGAGTRLSVL.

Concerning this clone: The read comes to an end 3 residues before the CDR3 does, leaving the germline J gene to fill in the end. This chain uses TRBV20-1 with TRBJ1-6, with D perhaps TRBD1 (6 bases). The CDR3 is 18 residues long. The V end lost 0 bases, the J end lost 0 bases, and 15 bases lay between the germline ends. In germline, CDR1 is DFQATT, CDR2 SNEGSKA (reference sequence). The sequenced part of the CDR3 DNA is TGCAGTGCTAGAGACGACAGGACAAAAAGCTCCTATAATTCACCC. Translation gives CSARDDRTKSSYNSP. The CDR3 in full is CSARDDRTKSSYNSPLHF.

On this clone: Coverage ceases 3 residues before the CDR3 finishes, and the germline J gene fills in the end. This chain links TRBV5-1 with TRBJ2-3; 8 nucleotides line up with TRBD2. The CDR3 is 16 residues long. The germline V gene has CDR1 SGHRS and CDR2 YFSETQ. After removal of 3 bases from V and 1 base from J, the junction contained 7 bases not matched to a gene. CDR3 DNA (partial): TGCGCCAGCAGCTCGGGCGGGGGGTCGGGCACAGATACG. Residues: CASSSGGGSGTDT. The CDR3 reads in full as CASSSGGGSGTDTQYF.

Details on this clone: The observed sequence ends 3 residues before the CDR3 terminus, with the missing tail filled in from the germline J gene. The chain combines TRBV12-3 or TRBV12-4 with TRBJ2-1; 8 nucleotides agree with TRBD2. CDR3 length: 14 residues. V lost 6 bases to trimming and J lost 6 bases; unmatched junction nucleotides: 7. CDR3 DNA (partial): TGTGCCAGCAGCCACCGAGGACTAGCCAATGAG. Translation: CASSHRGLANE. The entire CDR3 protein is CASSHRGLANEQFF.

Note on this clone: At one boundary the junction diverges from the germline segment, which might be a read error. Sequencing ends 3 residues short of the CDR3 end; the germline J gene provides the rest. The chain joins TRBV4-2 to TRBJ1-1; D gene uncertain. From germline, CDR1 is LGHNA and CDR2 YNFKEQ. This CDR3 contains 16 residues. CDR3 sequence reads: CASSQGKVLMNTEAFF. CDR3 DNA (partial): TGCGCCAGCAGCCAAGGCAAGGTCCTCATGAACACTGAA.

About this clone itself: The read ends 3 residues shy of where the CDR3 ends; the end is completed using the germline J gene. This chain uses TRBV30 with TRBJ1-1, with 7 bases aligning to TRBD1. Trimming cost V 3 bases and J 5 bases; bases outside gene matches: 9. The CDR3 contains 14 residues. The germline V gene has CDR1 GTSNPN and CDR2 SVGIG (reference sequence). The sequenced CDR3 bases are TGTGCCTGGAGGGGAAACCACAGGGGAACTGAA. It specifies CAWRGNHRGTE. The CDR3, in full, reads CAWRGNHRGTEAFF.

As for this clone: Sequencing ends 3 residues short of the CDR3 end; the germline J gene provides the rest. This rearrangement joins TRBV2 to TRBJ2-5; 10 nucleotides agree with TRBD2. The length of the CDR3 is 14 residues. Germline CDR1 and CDR2: SNHLY and FYNNEI. J gave up 5 bases and V 8 bases, and 8 bases lay outside the gene matches. The sequenced part of the CDR3 DNA is TGTGCCAGCGGCCTAGCGGGAGTGGTGGAGACC. Its translation is CASGLAGVVET. The entire CDR3 is CASGLAGVVETQYF.

Note on this clone: The read ends 3 residues before the CDR3 terminus; that terminus is restored from the germline J gene. The gene calls are TRBV2 and TRBJ2-1; D may be TRBD2 (5 bases). With 5 bases removed from V and 9 bases from J, the gap between germline ends came to 14 bases. Germline V gene data show CDR1 as SNHLY and CDR2 as FYNNEI. The CDR3 consists of 13 residues. The covered CDR3 bases are TGTGCCAGCAGTCCCGACCAGCGGAGTGAG. Encoded protein: CASSPDQRSE. In full, the CDR3 is CASSPDQRSEQFF.

A remark on this clone: The sequence runs out 3 residues before the end of the CDR3; the remainder is reconstructed from the germline J gene. The chain employs TRBV12-3 or TRBV12-4 and TRBJ2-7; a weak D match, TRBD2 (7 bases). V lost 6 bases to trimming and J lost 6 bases, with 18 bases between them. This CDR3 region has 14 residues. CDR3 DNA (partial): TGTGCCAGCAGACGGGGGGCAGGGAGCTTCGAG. Protein product: CASRRGAGSFE. In full, the CDR3 reads CASRRGAGSFEQYF.

As for this clone: Read coverage stops 3 residues before the CDR3 terminus; the germline J gene supplies the remainder. The chain recombines TRBV20-1 with TRBJ2-2; TRBD2 matches at 10 bases. CDR1 DFQATT and CDR2 SNEGSKA come from the germline V gene (reference sequence). CDR3 length: 16 residues. The ends lost 1 base at V and 1 base at J; junction bases unmatched: 3. The sequenced CDR3 bases are TGCAGTGCTAGAGGACTAGCGGGTCTGAACACCGGGGAG. Translation: CSARGLAGLNTGE. The whole CDR3 protein is CSARGLAGLNTGELFF.

According to its frequency, this clone is medium-sized. Coverage ceases 3 residues before the CDR3 finishes, and the germline J gene fills in the end. The chain links TRBV5-1 to TRBJ1-5, with 11 nucleotides matching TRBD1. This CDR3 is built from 15 residues. Germline V gene sequence: CDR1 SGHRS, CDR2 YFSETQ. The V gene end was trimmed by 4 bases and the J gene end by 7 bases; junction bases not matched to a gene: 7. The CDR3 reads CASSPGQGALQPQHF. The sequenced CDR3 bases are TGCGCCAGCAGCCCCGGACAGGGGGCTCTACAGCCC.

CDR3 loop: CASSITSREQYF. The sequenced part of the CDR3 DNA is TGTGCCAGCAGCATTACTAGCCGCGAG. The V call is TRBV6-2 or TRBV6-3, the J call TRBJ2-7; D perhaps matches TRBD2 (6 bases). The sequence runs out 3 residues before the end of the CDR3; the remainder is reconstructed from the germline J gene. CDR3 length equals 12 residues. CDR1 and CDR2 (germline): MNHEY, SVGEGT. The ends were cut back, 6 bases at V and 6 bases at J, with 12 bases in the middle.

Note on this clone: The CDR3 end is not reached by the read, which stops 3 residues before it; the germline J gene fills it in. The gene calls are TRBV12-3 or TRBV12-4 and TRBJ2-7, with 12 bases matching TRBD2. V was pared by 6 bases and J by 3 bases, with 6 bases of the junction left unmatched. This CDR3 has 15 residues. The CDR3 sequence is CASRRSTSGSYEQYF. CDR3 bases read: TGTGCCAGCAGGCGTTCGACTAGCGGGAGCTACGAG.